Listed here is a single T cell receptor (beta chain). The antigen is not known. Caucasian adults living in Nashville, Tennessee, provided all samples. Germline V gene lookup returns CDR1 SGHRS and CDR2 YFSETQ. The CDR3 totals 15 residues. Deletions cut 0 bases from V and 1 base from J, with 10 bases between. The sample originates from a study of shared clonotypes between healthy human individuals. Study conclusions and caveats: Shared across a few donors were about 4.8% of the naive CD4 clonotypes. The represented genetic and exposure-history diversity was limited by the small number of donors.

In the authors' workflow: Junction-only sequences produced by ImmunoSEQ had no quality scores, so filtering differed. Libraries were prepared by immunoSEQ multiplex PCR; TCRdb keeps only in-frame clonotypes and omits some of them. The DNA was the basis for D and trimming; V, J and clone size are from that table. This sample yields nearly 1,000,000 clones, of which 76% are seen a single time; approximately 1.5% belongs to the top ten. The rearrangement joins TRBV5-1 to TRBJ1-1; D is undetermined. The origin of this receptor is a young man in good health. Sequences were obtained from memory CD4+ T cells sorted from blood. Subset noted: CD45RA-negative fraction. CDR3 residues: CASSLDTGKNTEAFF. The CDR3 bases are TGCGCCAGCAGCTTGGATACCGGGAAGAACACTGAAGCTTTCTTT. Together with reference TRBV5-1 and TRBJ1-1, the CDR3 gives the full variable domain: KAGVTQTPRYLIKTRGQQVTLSCSPISGHRSVSWYQQTPGQGLQFLFEYFSETQRNKGNFPGRFSGRQFSNSRSEMNVSTLELGDSALYLCASSLDTGKNTEAFFGQGTRLTVV.